This record covers a single T cell receptor (beta chain). The sample comes from a study of blood T cell repertoires in COVID-19. Study details: Sample material is recorded as cDNA or gDNA derived from T cells, B-cell-depleted T cells, or PBMCs.

The CDR3 is made up of 14 amino acids. With 5 bases removed from V and 5 bases from J, the gap between germline ends came to 12 bases. CDR1 and CDR2 (germline): SGHNT, YENEEA. In the original workflow: Amplification from reference gene primers served as the basis for estimated nucleated cell counts. Assay: immunoSEQ multiplex PCR; the TCRdb copy retains only in-frame clones and omits some. The D gene and trimming were derived from the DNA, and the V and J assignments and clone size from that table. The top ten clones hold less than 4% of a sample with roughly 50,000 clones, more than 85% of them seen once.

This chain connects TRBV11-3 to TRBJ2-2; D not resolved. Sequenced input: peripheral blood. The sequence was collected from a man aged 45-65 years with acute or convalescent COVID-19. CDR3 amino acids: CASSTHQRTGELFF. The DNA of the CDR3 is TGTGCCAGCAGCACTCACCAACGGACCGGGGAGCTGTTTTTT.